Below, 4 T cell receptor beta chains from the same sample are listed, as sequenced in a study of CD8+CD57+ T cells in acquired aplastic anemia. Genomic DNA, serving as template, underwent TCR beta VDJ and CDR3 profiling. TCRdb recomputed calls from the reads with MiXCR, one row per CDR3 protein. The sample records 250,000 to 350,000 distinct CDR3 sequences, approximately 56% being singletons. The sample consisted of sorted CD4+, CD8+, or CD8+CD57+ T cells (not recorded which) from PBMCs. The receptor source for this set is a human donor with severe aplastic anemia or a healthy control (not recorded which).

This chain joins TRBV9 and TRBJ2-2, with a possible D match to TRBD1 (6 bases). The CDR3 has 15 residues. From germline, CDR1 is SGDLS and CDR2 YYNGEE. Trimming shortened V by 1 base and J by 4 bases, and 11 bases separated the two germline ends. CDR3 loop: CASSVSVGGTGELFF. The CDR3 bases are TGTGCCAGCAGCGTAAGTGTAGGGGGCACCGGGGAGCTGTTTTTT.

In its sample, this clonotype was seen a few times. This may arise from a read error, as a much more abundant clone is one base away. As the CDR3 is not closed by the conserved phenylalanine or tryptophan, this likely results from a read error. The chain joins TRBV19 to TRBJ1-1; D uncertain. CDR3 length equals 15 residues. Germline CDR1 LNHDA, CDR2 SQIVND (reference sequence). Trimming removed 0 bases at V and 3 bases at J, with 11 bases between. CDR3 protein: CASSIDLAGDTEAFS. The CDR3 DNA sequence: TGTGCCAGTAGTATAGATTTGGCCGGGGACACTGAAGCTTTCTCT.

Regarding this clonotype: One end of the junction is discordant with germline, which a read error may explain. The CDR3 protein is CASSPDGETQYF. As DNA, the CDR3 is TGCGCCAGCAGCCCAGATGGAGAGACCCAGTACTTC. The chain has TRBV7-2 and TRBJ2-5; the D is unclear. Germline V gene data show CDR1 as SGHTA and CDR2 as FQGNSA. The CDR3 has 12 residues.

As to this clonotype: This sequence may be a read error, since a much larger clone differs from it by one base. The chain carries TRBV4-1 and TRBJ1-1, with 8 bases fitting TRBD1. V lost 6 bases and J lost 2; bases outside the gene matches: 11. The CDR3 consists of 16 residues. Germline V lookup: CDR1 MGHRA, CDR2 YSYEKL. This CDR3 reads CASSGGRGLYNTEAFF. The CDR3 DNA reads as TGCGCCAGCAGTGGGGGCAGGGGGCTCTATAACACTGAAGCTTTCTTT.